This T cell receptor beta chain originates from a study of OX40 agonist ivuxolimab in advanced cancers. Turning to the study itself: The patients received ivuxolimab by intravenous route every 2 weeks at 0.01 to 10 mg/kg. A partial response was reached by three patients: one with hepatocellular carcinoma and two with cutaneous melanoma. Whole-study findings and limits: Those patients achieving a partial response at 0.1-3.0 mg/kg showed among the lowest clonal expansion. Expanded clones belonging to CD8+ T cells outnumbered, on average, those of CD4+.

Trimming at V came to 7 bases and at J to 2 bases, leaving 10 bases not matched to a gene. The CDR3 extends over 15 amino acids. The V gene's germline CDR1 is SGHNT and CDR2 YYREEE (reference sequence). TCRdb keeps only in-frame clones here, not all; method: immunoSEQ multiplex PCR. The table includes 65,000 to 85,000 clones, about 81% detected once. Concerning this clone: Its target is unknown.

The source is an adult with an advanced solid tumor such as melanoma, head and neck, liver or kidney cancer. The chain recombines TRBV5-4 with TRBJ2-3; 7 bases map to TRBD2. Sample: CD4+ or CD8+ T cells sorted from blood, taken in a trial of the OX40 agonist ivuxolimab. This chain's CDR3 is CASGSNLAVTDTQYF. The CDR3 bases are TGTGCCAGCGGCTCGAATCTAGCGGTCACAGATACGCAGTATTTT.